The 23 T cell receptor beta chains reported below all come from one sample, sequenced in a study of beta chain features in type 1 diabetes. General study points: Moderate yet significant TCRB CDR3 shortening was seen in Type 1 diabetes patients in all four CD4+ subsets.

The study reverse transcribed the entire isolated RNA, so it sequenced expressed TCRB transcripts. Here immunoSEQ multiplex PCR was the method, and the copy in TCRdb shows in-frame clones only, minus some. The sample shows 300,000 to 400,000 clones, around 8.5% of them seen only once. No antigens are known for them. Sample: central memory CD4+ T cells from blood. The receptors shown here come from a man aged 25 to 45 with type 1 diabetes.

The rearrangement links TRBV13 to TRBJ1-2; D may be TRBD1 (5 bases). This CDR3 is built from 16 residues. The V gene's germline CDR1 is PRHDT and CDR2 FYEKMQ (reference sequence). The V gene lost 9 bases and the J gene lost 0 bases, with 20 bases spanning the gap. CDR3 protein: CASSNNGGISNYGYTF. CDR3 nucleotides: TGTGCCAGTAGCAATAATGGGGGGATATCTAACTATGGCTACACCTTC.

Written as DNA, the CDR3 is TGTGCCAGCAGCTCTACAGGGGGCCGGAACCCCCAGCATTTT. This codes for CASSSTGGRNPQHF. The chain carries TRBV11-2 and TRBJ1-5; 9 bases align to TRBD1. CDR3 size: 14 residues. Trimming took 4 bases from V and 10 from J; bases not matched to a gene: 8. Germline V CDR1 and CDR2: SGHAT, FQNNGV.

This clone has ten or more counts. This chain links TRBV11-2 with TRBJ2-7, with D perhaps TRBD1 or TRBD2 (5 bases each). CDR1 is SGHAT, CDR2 FQNNGV, per germline. The CDR3 extends over 14 amino acids. The germline V and J ends were trimmed by 4 bases and 2 bases, with 12 bases remaining between them. CDR3 nucleotide sequence: TGTGCCAGCAGCTCAACCGGGACGGCCTACGAGCAGTACTTC. It codes for CASSSTGTAYEQYF.

V gene TRBV29-1 combines with J gene TRBJ1-1; no definite D call. This CDR3 is 10 amino acids long. CDR1 is SQVTM, CDR2 ANQGSEA, per germline. The V and J ends lost 3 bases and 11 bases respectively, with 10 bases between them. The DNA for the CDR3 is TGCAGCGTTGAGGGTCCGGGGGCTTTCTTT. Its protein product is CSVEGPGAFF.

This clone has a handful of counts. At the DNA level, this CDR3 is encoded by other sequences in the same sample as well. J is TRBJ2-3 and V is TRBV7-2; TRBD2 agrees at 7 bases. J was trimmed by 1 base and V by 6 bases; bases with no gene match: 7. Germline V gene lookup returns CDR1 SGHTA and CDR2 FQGNSA. The CDR3 is 15 residues long. The CDR3 loop reads CASSSRAGGTDTQYF. DNA of the CDR3: TGTGCCAGCAGTTCTAGGGCGGGGGGCACAGATACGCAGTATTTT.

The chain uses TRBV27 and TRBJ1-6; D perhaps matches TRBD1 (5 bases). From germline, CDR1 is MNHEY and CDR2 SMNVEV (reference sequence). This CDR3 comprises 16 residues. Trimming removed 7 bases at V and 5 bases at J, with 18 bases between. CDR3 coding DNA: TGTGCCAGCACCTTAGGAAGGGGATCAAATAATTCACCCCTCCACTTT. It is translated as CASTLGRGSNNSPLHF.

This sequence joins TRBV7-2 and TRBJ1-1, with D perhaps TRBD1 (6 bases). V lost 7 bases to trimming and J lost 0 bases, with 15 bases between them. Germline assignment: CDR1 SGHTA and CDR2 FQGNSA. There are 15 residues in the CDR3. The CDR3 spells CASTRGQSMNTEAFF. The CDR3 DNA is TGTGCCAGCACCCGGGGACAATCGATGAACACTGAAGCTTTCTTT.

There are a few counts of this clone. The chain recombines TRBV4-2 with TRBJ2-3; D ambiguous. Trimming stripped 4 bases from V and 6 bases from J, with 8 bases between. The germline CDR1 and CDR2 sequences are LGHNA and YNFKEQ. There are 12 residues in the CDR3. For the CDR3, the DNA is TGTGCCAGCAGCCCCCATTTCGATACGCAGTATTTT. Translation: CASSPHFDTQYF.

This clone was counted a few times. The chain uses TRBV4-3 and TRBJ1-2; 8 nucleotides agree with TRBD1. The ends lost 4 bases at V and 7 bases at J; junction bases unmatched: 14. Germline CDR1 is LGHNA and CDR2 is YSLEER. The length of the CDR3 is 16 residues. CDR3 bases: TGCGCCAGCAGCCTTAAAGCGGACAGGGAGGTAATTGGCTACACCTTC. Translating it yields CASSLKADREVIGYTF.

The chain couples TRBV7-9 to TRBJ2-3; 11 bases fit TRBD1. The CDR3 extends over 15 amino acids. V lost 6 bases, J lost 6 bases, and 8 bases stayed unmatched. Germline V CDR1 and CDR2: SEHNR, FQNEAQ (reference sequence). The CDR3: CASSRSRDRGDTQYF. The CDR3, as DNA: TGTGCCAGCAGTCGCTCCCGGGACAGGGGGGATACGCAGTATTTT. Full variable domain (outside the CDR3, taken from reference TRBV7-9 and TRBJ2-3): DTGVSQNPRHKITKRGQNVTFRCDPISEHNRLYWYRQTLGQGPEFLTYFQNEAQLEKSRLLSDRFSAERPKGSFSTLEIQRTEQGDSAMYLCASSRSRDRGDTQYFGPGTRLTVL.

The chain combines TRBV27 with TRBJ1-5, with D perhaps matching TRBD1 (5 bases). The CDR3 is 14 residues long. Germline loops: CDR1 MNHEY, CDR2 SMNVEV (reference sequence). V was cut by 3 bases and J by 5 bases, with 11 bases left in between. CDR3 sequence reads: CASSFQGPHQPQHF. CDR3 nucleotide sequence: TGTGCCAGCAGTTTCCAGGGCCCACATCAGCCCCAGCATTTT.

The rearrangement links TRBV9 to TRBJ1-1; D is ambiguous. CDR3 size: 11 residues. Trimming took off 7 bases at V and 1 base at J, with 5 bases between the two ends. From germline, CDR1 is SGDLS and CDR2 YYNGEE. The CDR3 DNA reads TGTGCCAGCCGAAAGAACACTGAAGCTTTCTTT. Amino acid sequence: CASRKNTEAFF.

The rearrangement joins TRBV21-1 to TRBJ1-2. TRBV21-1 is noted as a pseudogene. The CDR3 extends over 13 amino acids. The CDR3, as DNA: TGTGCCAGCAGCAAAGGGGGATTGGATGGCTACACCTTC. The encoded protein is CASSKGGLDGYTF.

CDR3 in DNA: TGTGCCAGCAGCTTAATCGCGAACACCGGGGAGCTGTTTTTT. Translation: CASSLIANTGELFF. The J gene is TRBJ2-2, the V gene TRBV13, with no clear D. The CDR3 spans 14 residues. The V end was cut by 2 bases, the J end by 0 bases, with 4 bases between. CDR1 is PRHDT, CDR2 FYEKMQ, per germline (reference sequence).

Note on this clone: One junction end does not reproduce the germline sequence, and a read error may be involved. The V gene is TRBV7-9, the J gene TRBJ1-2; 10 nucleotides align to TRBD1. The CDR3 length is 16 residues. Germline V CDR1 and CDR2: SEHNR, FQNEAQ (reference sequence). CDR3 nucleotide sequence: TGCGCCAGCAGCCAAGATGGGACAGGGGAAGACTATGGCTACACCTTC. Amino acid sequence: CASSQDGTGEDYGYTF.

The chain combines TRBV4-2 with TRBJ2-5; tentative D call: TRBD1 (7 bases). V lost 0 bases to trimming and J lost 5 bases, with 16 bases between them. Germline values: CDR1 LGHNA, CDR2 YNFKEQ. CDR3 length: 16 residues. CDR3 coding DNA: TGTGCCAGCAGCCAAGAATCGGCAGGGGGGAGGGAGACCCAGTACTTC. It translates to CASSQESAGGRETQYF.

The genes are TRBV5-1 and TRBJ1-2, with TRBD1 identical over 8 bases. The CDR3 contains 15 residues. The germline CDR1 and CDR2 sequences are SGHRS and YFSETQ. Trimming removed 1 base from V and 4 bases from J; junction bases left unmatched: 6. The CDR3 protein is CASSLKTGTGYGYTF. The CDR3, as DNA: TGCGCCAGCAGCTTGAAGACCGGGACAGGCTATGGCTACACCTTC.

This clone was seen only a few times. The chain joins TRBV20-1 to TRBJ2-1; D might be TRBD2 (5 bases). Trimming took off 5 bases at V and 8 bases at J, with 10 bases between the two ends. Germline CDR1 and CDR2: DFQATT and SNEGSKA (reference sequence). The CDR3 length is 11 residues. The CDR3 bases are TGCAGTGCTCTGTGGACTCATGAGCAGTTCTTC. This encodes CSALWTHEQFF.

This clone appeared many times. The CDR3: CASSLIDQETQYF. In nucleotides, the CDR3 is TGTGCCAGCAGCTTAATAGATCAAGAGACCCAGTACTTC. The rearrangement uses TRBV11-2 and TRBJ2-5; D is unresolved. CDR3 size: 13 residues. From germline, CDR1 is SGHAT and CDR2 FQNNGV. With 2 bases removed from V and 2 bases from J, the gap between germline ends came to 6 bases.

The chain recombines TRBV6-5 with TRBJ1-5, with 7 positions matching TRBD1. J lost 5 bases, V lost 3 bases, and 7 bases had no gene match. The CDR3 totals 15 residues. The germline CDR1 and CDR2 sequences are MNHEY and SVGAGI. The CDR3 sequence: CASSYRQGGDQPQHF. The CDR3 nucleotides read TGTGCCAGCAGTTATCGACAGGGAGGGGATCAGCCCCAGCATTTT.

The rearrangement links TRBV28 to TRBJ2-1, with 8 bases matching TRBD2. The CDR3 is made up of 15 amino acids. With V trimmed by 5 bases and J by 2 bases, 5 bases remained unmatched. CDR1 is MDHEN and CDR2 is SYDVKM in the germline V gene. CDR3 loop: CASSPAGLAYNEQFF. DNA of the CDR3: TGTGCCAGCAGTCCCGCGGGACTAGCCTACAATGAGCAGTTCTTC. Together with reference TRBV28 and TRBJ2-1, the CDR3 gives the full variable domain: DVKVTQSSRYLVKRTGEKVFLECVQDMDHENMFWYRQDPGLGLRLIYFSYDVKMKEKGDIPEGYSVSREKKERFSLILESASTNQTSMYLCASSPAGLAYNEQFFGPGTRLTVL.

The rearrangement links TRBV7-2 to TRBJ2-5; 13 positions match TRBD2. The CDR3 loop spans 15 amino acids. Per the germline V gene, CDR1 is SGHTA and CDR2 is FQGNSA. J was trimmed by 7 bases and V by 5 bases; bases with no gene match: 7. The DNA of the CDR3 is TGTGCCAGCAGCACCGGGACTAGCGGGGTTGGGACCCAGTACTTC. Its translation is CASSTGTSGVGTQYF.

This clone was seen a few times. The chain couples TRBV7-2 to TRBJ2-1, with 12 bases identical to TRBD2. The germline CDR1 and CDR2 sequences are SGHTA and FQGNSA. V trimming: 1 base; J trimming: 8 bases; junction bases outside the gene matches: 9. The CDR3 is 17 amino acids. CDR3 residues: CASSLGPSSGGAYEQFF. CDR3 nucleotide sequence: TGTGCCAGCAGCTTAGGCCCCTCTAGCGGGGGGGCCTATGAGCAGTTCTTC.